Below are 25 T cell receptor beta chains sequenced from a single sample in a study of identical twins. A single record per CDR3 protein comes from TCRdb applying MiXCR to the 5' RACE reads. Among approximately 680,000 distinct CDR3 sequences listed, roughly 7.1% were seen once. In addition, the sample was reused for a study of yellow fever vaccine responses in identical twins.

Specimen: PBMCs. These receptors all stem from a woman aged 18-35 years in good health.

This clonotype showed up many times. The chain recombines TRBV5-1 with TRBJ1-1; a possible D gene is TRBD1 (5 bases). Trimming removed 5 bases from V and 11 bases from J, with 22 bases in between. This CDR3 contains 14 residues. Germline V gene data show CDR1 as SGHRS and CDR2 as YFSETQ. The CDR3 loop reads CASSGLGQGILAFF. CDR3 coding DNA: TGCGCCAGCAGTGGTCTGGGGCAGGGAATCTTGGCTTTCTTT.

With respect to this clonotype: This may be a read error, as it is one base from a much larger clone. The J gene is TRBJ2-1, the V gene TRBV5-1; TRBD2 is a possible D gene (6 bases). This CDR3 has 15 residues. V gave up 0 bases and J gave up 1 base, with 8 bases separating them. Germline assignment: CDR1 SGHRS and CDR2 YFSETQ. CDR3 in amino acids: CASSLGGESYNEQFF. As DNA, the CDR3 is TGCGCCAGCAGCTTGGGGGGGGAATCCTACAATGAGCAGTTCTTC. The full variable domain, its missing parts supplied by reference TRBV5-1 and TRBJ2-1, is KAGVTQTPRYLIKTRGQQVTLSCSPISGHRSVSWYQQTPGQGLQFLFEYFSETQRNKGNFPGRFSGRQFSNSRSEMNVSTLELGDSALYLCASSLGGESYNEQFFGPGTRLTVL.

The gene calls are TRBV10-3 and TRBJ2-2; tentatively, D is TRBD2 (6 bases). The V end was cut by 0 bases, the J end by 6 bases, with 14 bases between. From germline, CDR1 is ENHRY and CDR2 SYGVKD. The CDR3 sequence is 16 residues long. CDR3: CAISESAGTGPGELFF. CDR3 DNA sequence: TGTGCCATCAGTGAGTCAGCGGGCACAGGTCCCGGGGAGCTGTTTTTT.

DNA of the CDR3: TGTGCCAGCAGTTTAGTGATTGGGGGGCGCGTTGGGGTGACCCAGTACTTC. This gives the protein CASSLVIGGRVGVTQYF. The chain joins TRBV12-3 or TRBV12-4 to TRBJ2-5; the D call may be TRBD1 or TRBD2 (6 bases each). Trimming took off 1 base at V and 7 bases at J, with 22 bases between the two ends. The CDR3 has 17 residues.

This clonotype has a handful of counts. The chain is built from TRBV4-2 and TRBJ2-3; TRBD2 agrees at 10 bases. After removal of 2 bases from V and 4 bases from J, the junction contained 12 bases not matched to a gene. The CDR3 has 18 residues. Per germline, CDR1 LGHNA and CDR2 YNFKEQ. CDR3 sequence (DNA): TGTGCCAGCAGCCAAACTGGGGCTAGCGGGAGCAGTTCAGATACGCAGTATTTT. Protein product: CASSQTGASGSSSDTQYF.

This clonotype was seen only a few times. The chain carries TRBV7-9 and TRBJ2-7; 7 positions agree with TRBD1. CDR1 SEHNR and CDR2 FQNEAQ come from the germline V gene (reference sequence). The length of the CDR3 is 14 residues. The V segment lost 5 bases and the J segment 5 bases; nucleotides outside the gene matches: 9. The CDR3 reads CASSPMTGFDEQYV. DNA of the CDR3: TGTGCCAGCAGCCCAATGACAGGGTTCGACGAGCAGTACGTC.

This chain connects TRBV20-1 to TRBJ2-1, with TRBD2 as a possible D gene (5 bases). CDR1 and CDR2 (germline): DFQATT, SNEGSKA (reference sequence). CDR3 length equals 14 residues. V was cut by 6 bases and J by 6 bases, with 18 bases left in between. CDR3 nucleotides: TGCAGTGCCGCTAGCCCCGGGCAGATCAATGAGCAGTTCTTC. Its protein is CSAASPGQINEQFF.

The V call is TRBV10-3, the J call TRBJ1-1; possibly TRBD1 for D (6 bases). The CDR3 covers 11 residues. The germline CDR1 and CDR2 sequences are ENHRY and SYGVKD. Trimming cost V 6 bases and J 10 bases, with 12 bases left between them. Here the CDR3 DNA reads TGTGCCATCAGGGACAGTTGGGTAGCTTTCTTT. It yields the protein CAIRDSWVAFF.

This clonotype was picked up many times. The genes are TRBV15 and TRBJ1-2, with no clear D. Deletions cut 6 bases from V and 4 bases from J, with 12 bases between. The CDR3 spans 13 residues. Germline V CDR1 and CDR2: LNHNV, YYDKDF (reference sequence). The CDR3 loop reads CATSGQPGYGYTF. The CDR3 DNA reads TGTGCCACCAGTGGCCAACCTGGCTATGGCTACACCTTC.

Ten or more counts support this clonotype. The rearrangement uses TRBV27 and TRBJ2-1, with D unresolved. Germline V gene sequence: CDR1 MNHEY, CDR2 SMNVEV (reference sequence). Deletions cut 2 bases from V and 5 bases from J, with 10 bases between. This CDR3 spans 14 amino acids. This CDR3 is CASSLMHADNEQFF. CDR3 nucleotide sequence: TGTGCCAGCAGTTTAATGCATGCAGACAATGAGCAGTTCTTC.

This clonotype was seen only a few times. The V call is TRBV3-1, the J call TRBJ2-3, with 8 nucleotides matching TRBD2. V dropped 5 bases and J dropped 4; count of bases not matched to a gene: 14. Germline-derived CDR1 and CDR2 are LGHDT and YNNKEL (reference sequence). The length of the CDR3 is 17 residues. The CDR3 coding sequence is TGTGCCAGCAGCGATATAAGCGGGAGCATTGTTGCAGATACGCAGTATTTT. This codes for CASSDISGSIVADTQYF.

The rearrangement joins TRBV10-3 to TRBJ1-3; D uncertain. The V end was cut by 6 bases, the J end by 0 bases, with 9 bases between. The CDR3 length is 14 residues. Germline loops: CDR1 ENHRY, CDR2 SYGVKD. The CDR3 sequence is CAIRDLLSGNTIYF. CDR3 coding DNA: TGTGCCATCAGGGACTTACTCTCTGGAAACACCATATATTTT.

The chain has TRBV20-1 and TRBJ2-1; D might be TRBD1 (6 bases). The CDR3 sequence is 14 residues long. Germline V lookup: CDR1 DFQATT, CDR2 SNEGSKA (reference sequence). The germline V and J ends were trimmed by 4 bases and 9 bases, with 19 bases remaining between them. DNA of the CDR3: TGCAGTGCTACCACCTCAGGGGTTCGTGGTGAGCAGTTCTTC. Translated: CSATTSGVRGEQFF.

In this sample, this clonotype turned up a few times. CDR3 coding DNA: TGTGCCAGCAGTTGGGACAGGGGGGATCAGCCCCAGCATTTT. Translation: CASSWDRGDQPQHF. This chain links TRBV12-3 or TRBV12-4 with TRBJ1-5, with 11 bases fitting TRBD1. The CDR3 has 14 amino acids. V lost 4 bases and J lost 5; bases outside the gene matches: 1.

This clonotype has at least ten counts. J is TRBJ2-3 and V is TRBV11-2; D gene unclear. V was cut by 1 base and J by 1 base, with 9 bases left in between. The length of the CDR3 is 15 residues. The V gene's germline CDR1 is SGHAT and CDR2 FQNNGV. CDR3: CASSLGVARTDTQYF. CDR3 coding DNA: TGTGCCAGCAGCTTAGGGGTCGCCCGCACAGATACGCAGTATTTT.

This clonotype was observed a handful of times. This chain's CDR3 is CSASRIAKNIQYF. CDR3 DNA sequence: TGCAGCGCCTCAAGGATAGCCAAAAACATTCAGTACTTC. This sequence joins TRBV29-1 and TRBJ2-4, with unresolved D. V was cut by 7 bases and J by 0 bases, with 10 bases left in between. The length of the CDR3 is 13 residues. CDR1 and CDR2 (germline): SQVTM, ANQGSEA.

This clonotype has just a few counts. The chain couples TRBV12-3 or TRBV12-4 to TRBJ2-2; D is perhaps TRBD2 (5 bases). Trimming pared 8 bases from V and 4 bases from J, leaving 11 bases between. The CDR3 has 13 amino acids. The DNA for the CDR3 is TGTGCCAGCTCGGATGCGGGCACCGGGGAGCTGTTTTTT. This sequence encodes CASSDAGTGELFF.

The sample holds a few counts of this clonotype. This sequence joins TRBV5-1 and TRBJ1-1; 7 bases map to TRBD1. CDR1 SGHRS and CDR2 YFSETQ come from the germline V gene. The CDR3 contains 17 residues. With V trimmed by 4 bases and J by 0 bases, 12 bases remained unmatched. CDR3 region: CASSGDSRARMNTEAFF. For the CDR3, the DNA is TGCGCCAGCAGCGGGGACAGCAGAGCGCGGATGAACACTGAAGCTTTCTTT.

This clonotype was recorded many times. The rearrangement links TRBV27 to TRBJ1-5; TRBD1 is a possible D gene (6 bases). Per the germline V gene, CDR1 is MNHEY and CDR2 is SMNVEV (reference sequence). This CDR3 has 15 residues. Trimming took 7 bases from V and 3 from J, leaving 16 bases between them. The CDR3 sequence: CASIFRQVNNQPQHF. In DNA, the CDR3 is TGTGCCAGCATTTTTAGACAGGTAAACAATCAGCCCCAGCATTTT.

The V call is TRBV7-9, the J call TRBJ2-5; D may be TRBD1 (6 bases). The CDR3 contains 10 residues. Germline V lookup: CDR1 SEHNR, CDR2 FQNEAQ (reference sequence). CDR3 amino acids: CAQGQETQYF. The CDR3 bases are TGTGCACAGGGCCAAGAGACCCAGTACTTC.

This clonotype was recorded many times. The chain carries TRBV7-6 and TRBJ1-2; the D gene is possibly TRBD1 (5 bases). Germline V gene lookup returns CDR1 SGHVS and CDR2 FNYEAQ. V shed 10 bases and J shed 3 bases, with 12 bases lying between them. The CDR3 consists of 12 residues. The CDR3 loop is CATSGDHYGYTF. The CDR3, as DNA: TGTGCCACCTCTGGGGACCACTATGGCTACACCTTC.

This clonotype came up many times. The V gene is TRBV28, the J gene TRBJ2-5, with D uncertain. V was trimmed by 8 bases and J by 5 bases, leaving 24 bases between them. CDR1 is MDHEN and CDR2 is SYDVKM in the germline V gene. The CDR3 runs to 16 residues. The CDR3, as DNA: TGTGCCAGCTCGGGTAATTCGGACCCTCACCGGGAGACCCAGTACTTC. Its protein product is CASSGNSDPHRETQYF.

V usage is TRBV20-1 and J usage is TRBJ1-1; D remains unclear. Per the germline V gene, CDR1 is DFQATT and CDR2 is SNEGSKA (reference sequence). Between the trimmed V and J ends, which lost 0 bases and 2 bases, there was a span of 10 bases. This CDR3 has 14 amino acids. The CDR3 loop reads CSARDMTPNTEAFF. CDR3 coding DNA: TGCAGTGCTAGAGATATGACACCTAACACTGAAGCTTTCTTT.

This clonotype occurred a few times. CDR3 amino acids: CASRRTGGFTEAFF. The CDR3 region has the DNA TGTGCCAGCAGACGGACAGGGGGCTTCACTGAAGCTTTCTTT. The rearrangement uses TRBV2 and TRBJ1-1; 11 positions agree with TRBD1. The CDR3 totals 14 residues. Germline lookup yields CDR1 SNHLY and CDR2 FYNNEI. J lost 4 bases, V lost 6 bases, and 4 bases had no gene match.

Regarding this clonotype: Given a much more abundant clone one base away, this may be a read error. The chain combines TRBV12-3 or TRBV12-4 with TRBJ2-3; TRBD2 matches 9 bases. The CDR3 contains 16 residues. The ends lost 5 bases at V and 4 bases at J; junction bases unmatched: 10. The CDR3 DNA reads TGTGCCAGCAGTCCCGGGCGGGGACTAGCAGCAGATACGCAGTATTTT. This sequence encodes CASSPGRGLAADTQYF.